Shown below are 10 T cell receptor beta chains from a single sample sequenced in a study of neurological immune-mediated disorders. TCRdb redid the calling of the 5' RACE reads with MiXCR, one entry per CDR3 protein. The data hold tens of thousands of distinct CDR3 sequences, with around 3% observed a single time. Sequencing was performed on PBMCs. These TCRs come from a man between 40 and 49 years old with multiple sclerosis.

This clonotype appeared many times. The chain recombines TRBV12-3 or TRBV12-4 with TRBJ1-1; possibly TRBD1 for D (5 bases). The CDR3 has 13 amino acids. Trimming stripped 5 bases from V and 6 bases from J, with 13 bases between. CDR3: CASSRQGFAEAFF. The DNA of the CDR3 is TGTGCCAGCAGTCGTCAGGGCTTCGCTGAAGCTTTCTTT.

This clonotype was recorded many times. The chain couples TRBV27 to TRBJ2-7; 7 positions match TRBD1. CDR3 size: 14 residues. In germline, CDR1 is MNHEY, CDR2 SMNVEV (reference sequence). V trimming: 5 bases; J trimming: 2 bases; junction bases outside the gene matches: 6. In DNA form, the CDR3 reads TGTGCCAGCAGTCCGGGACAGAAAGCCTACGAGCAGTACTTC. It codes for CASSPGQKAYEQYF.

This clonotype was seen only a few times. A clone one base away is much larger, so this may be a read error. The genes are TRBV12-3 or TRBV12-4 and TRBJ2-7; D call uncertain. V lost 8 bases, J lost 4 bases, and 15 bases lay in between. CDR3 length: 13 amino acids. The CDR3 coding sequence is TGTGCCAGCGGTTACACAGCGAGTTACGAGCAGTACTTC. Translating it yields CASGYTASYEQYF.

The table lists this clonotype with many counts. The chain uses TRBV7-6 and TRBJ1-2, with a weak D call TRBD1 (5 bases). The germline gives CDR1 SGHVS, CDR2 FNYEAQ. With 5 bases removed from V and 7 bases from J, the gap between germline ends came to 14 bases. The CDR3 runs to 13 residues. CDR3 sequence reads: CASSAAGKVGYTF. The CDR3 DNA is TGTGCCAGCAGCGCAGCAGGGAAGGTTGGCTACACCTTC.

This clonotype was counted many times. CDR3 DNA sequence: TGTGCCAGCAGGGACACGGCAACTAATGAAAAACTGTTTTTT. Its protein is CASRDTATNEKLFF. The chain carries TRBV25-1 and TRBJ1-4, with D maybe TRBD1 (5 bases). V was pared by 6 bases and J by 0 bases, with 8 bases between. The germline gives CDR1 MGHDK, CDR2 SYGVNS. This CDR3 comprises 14 residues.

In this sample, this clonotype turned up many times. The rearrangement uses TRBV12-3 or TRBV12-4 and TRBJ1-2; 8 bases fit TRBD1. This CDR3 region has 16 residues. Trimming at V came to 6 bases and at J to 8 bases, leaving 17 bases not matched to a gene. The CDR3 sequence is CASSRTGTGDAGGYTF. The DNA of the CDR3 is TGTGCCAGCAGCCGCACTGGGACAGGCGATGCAGGCGGCTACACCTTC.

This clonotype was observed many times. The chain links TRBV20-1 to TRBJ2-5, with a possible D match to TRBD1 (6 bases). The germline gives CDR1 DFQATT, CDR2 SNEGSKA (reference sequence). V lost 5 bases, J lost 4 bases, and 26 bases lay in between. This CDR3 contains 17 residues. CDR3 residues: CSAHDEKTRGYGETQYF. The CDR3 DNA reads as TGCAGTGCTCACGATGAAAAAACTAGGGGGTATGGAGAGACCCAGTACTTC.

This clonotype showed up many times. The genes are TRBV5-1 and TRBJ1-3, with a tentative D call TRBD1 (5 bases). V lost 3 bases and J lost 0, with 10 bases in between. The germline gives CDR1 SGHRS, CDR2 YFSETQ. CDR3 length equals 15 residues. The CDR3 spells CASSSGPLSGNTIYF. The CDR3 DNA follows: TGCGCCAGCAGCTCGGGACCTCTCTCTGGAAACACCATATATTTT.

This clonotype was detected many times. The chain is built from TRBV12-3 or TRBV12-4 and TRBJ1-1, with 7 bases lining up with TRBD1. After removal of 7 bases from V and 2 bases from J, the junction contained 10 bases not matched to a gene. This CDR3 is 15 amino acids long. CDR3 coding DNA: TGTGCCAGCATCCTGAGGGGGCGAGGTAACACTGAAGCTTTCTTT. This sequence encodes CASILRGRGNTEAFF.

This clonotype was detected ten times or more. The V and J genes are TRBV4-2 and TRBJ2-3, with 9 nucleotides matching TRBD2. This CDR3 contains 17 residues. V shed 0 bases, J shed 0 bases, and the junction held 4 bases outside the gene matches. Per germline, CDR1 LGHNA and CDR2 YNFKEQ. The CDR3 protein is CASSQDGLAGSTDTQYF. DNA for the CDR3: TGTGCCAGCAGCCAAGATGGCCTAGCGGGGAGCACAGATACGCAGTATTTT.